These 21 T cell receptor beta chains share one sample of origin, sequenced in a study of blood T cell repertoires in COVID-19. Assay used: immunoSEQ multiplex PCR; TCRdb lists only in-frame clones, some missing. The data show roughly 260,000 clones, 82% seen once. Sequenced input: peripheral blood. The source of these receptors is an elderly woman with active or convalescent COVID-19.

This rearrangement joins TRBV20-1 to TRBJ2-6; D is uncertain. V lost 6 bases to trimming and J lost 2 bases, with 2 bases between them. Per germline, CDR1 DFQATT and CDR2 SNEGSKA (reference sequence). There are 11 residues in the CDR3. The CDR3 loop reads CSATGANVLTF. CDR3 nucleotide sequence: TGCAGTGCCACTGGGGCCAACGTCCTGACTTTC.

This rearrangement joins TRBV5-4 to TRBJ2-7, with 14 bases fitting TRBD2. The CDR3 is 19 amino acids. The V and J ends lost 4 bases and 0 bases, in that order; junction bases with no gene match: 12. Germline V gene sequence: CDR1 SGHNT, CDR2 YYREEE (reference sequence). CDR3 residues: CASSPGLAGAGGFSYEQYF. The CDR3 DNA is TGTGCCAGCAGCCCGGGACTAGCGGGAGCAGGGGGGTTCTCCTACGAGCAGTACTTC.

V and J are TRBV28 and TRBJ1-3, with TRBD1 as a possible D gene (5 bases). Per germline, CDR1 MDHEN and CDR2 SYDVKM. The CDR3 is 14 amino acids. V was cut by 4 bases and J by 10 bases, with 17 bases left in between. The CDR3 nucleotides are TGTGCCAGCAGTTCCCGCCAGGGTTTAGGGACCATATATTTT. It is translated as CASSSRQGLGTIYF.

This clone was seen a handful of times. The rearrangement links TRBV11-2 to TRBJ2-3; 8 bases fit TRBD2. CDR3 length equals 12 residues. Germline V gene sequence: CDR1 SGHAT, CDR2 FQNNGV. Unmatched junction bases numbered 1, after V lost 8 bases and J lost 3 bases. CDR3 loop: CASLAGTDTQYF. DNA for the CDR3: TGTGCCAGCTTAGCGGGGACAGATACGCAGTATTTT.

The chain links TRBV28 to TRBJ1-5; the match to TRBD1 covers 7 bases. Losses at the gene ends were 1 base for V and 5 bases for J; bases not matched to a gene: 8. There are 16 residues in the CDR3. The V gene's germline CDR1 is MDHEN and CDR2 SYDVKM. CDR3 loop: CASSLYTGTAYQPQHF. The CDR3 nucleotides are TGTGCCAGCAGTTTATATACCGGGACAGCGTATCAGCCCCAGCATTTT. The full variable domain, rest sourced from reference TRBV28 and TRBJ1-5, is DVKVTQSSRYLVKRTGEKVFLECVQDMDHENMFWYRQDPGLGLRLIYFSYDVKMKEKGDIPEGYSVSREKKERFSLILESASTNQTSMYLCASSLYTGTAYQPQHFGDGTRLSIL.

The V and J genes are TRBV18 and TRBJ2-7, with 9 bases fitting TRBD1. Germline V gene lookup returns CDR1 KGHSH and CDR2 LQKENI. After removal of 3 bases from V and 6 bases from J, the junction contained 6 bases not matched to a gene. This CDR3 has 14 residues. The CDR3 bases are TGTGCCAGCTCACCGCGACAGGGGGGAGGCGAGCAGTACTTC. Residues: CASSPRQGGGEQYF.

Notes on this clone: Within the sample, other DNA sequences also encode this same CDR3. The chain combines TRBV5-1 with TRBJ1-1; D is unresolved. The V gene lost 0 bases and the J gene lost 0 bases, with 3 bases spanning the gap. There are 13 residues in the CDR3. From germline, CDR1 is SGHRS and CDR2 YFSETQ. As DNA, the CDR3 is TGCGCCAGCAGCTTGGCCGTGAACACTGAAGCTTTCTTT. Its protein product is CASSLAVNTEAFF.

The chain couples TRBV29-1 to TRBJ2-7; D gene ambiguous. Germline CDR1 SQVTM, CDR2 ANQGSEA. Trimming cost V 6 bases and J 2 bases, with 17 bases left between them. This CDR3 spans 14 amino acids. This CDR3 reads CSVRKAGSAYEQYF. DNA for the CDR3: TGCAGCGTCCGAAAAGCTGGAAGCGCCTACGAGCAGTACTTC.

This chain joins TRBV12-3 or TRBV12-4 and TRBJ1-2; D may be TRBD1 (6 bases). V was shortened by 7 bases and J by 4 bases, with 13 bases between the two germline ends. CDR3 length: 13 amino acids. CDR3 sequence (DNA): TGTGCCAGCAAGCCGGACAGCTTCTATGGCTACACCTTC. Translation gives CASKPDSFYGYTF.

V usage is TRBV11-2 and J usage is TRBJ2-2; 8 bases agree with TRBD1. From germline, CDR1 is SGHAT and CDR2 FQNNGV. With V trimmed by 7 bases and J by 4 bases, 11 bases remained unmatched. The CDR3 sequence is 16 residues long. The CDR3 DNA reads as TGTGCCAGCACCCAAATCGGGACAGGAGGCACCGGGGAGCTGTTTTTT. It is translated as CASTQIGTGGTGELFF.

The chain uses TRBV28 and TRBJ2-7; 8 bases line up with TRBD1. V dropped 7 bases and J dropped 6; count of bases not matched to a gene: 2. The length of the CDR3 is 11 residues. Germline V lookup: CDR1 MDHEN, CDR2 SYDVKM. The CDR3: CASTDRVEQYF. CDR3 nucleotides: TGTGCCAGCACGGACAGGGTCGAGCAGTACTTC.

The chain links TRBV2 to TRBJ2-7, with D perhaps TRBD1 (6 bases). This CDR3 is built from 15 residues. V lost 7 bases and J 4 bases, leaving 20 bases between the germline ends. The V gene's germline CDR1 is SNHLY and CDR2 FYNNEI. CDR3 sequence reads: CASTAQRGFGYEQYF. In nucleotides, the CDR3 is TGTGCCAGCACAGCCCAGAGGGGGTTCGGGTACGAGCAGTACTTC.

This clone was counted only a few times. Other DNA sequences in the sample encode the same CDR3. The chain has TRBV28 and TRBJ1-1, with 7 bases matching TRBD1. This CDR3 is 13 amino acids long. Trimming removed 3 bases from V and 5 bases from J; junction bases left unmatched: 3. Germline-derived CDR1 and CDR2 are MDHEN and SYDVKM. Here the CDR3 DNA reads TGTGCCAGCAGTTTGAGGGGGCGGACTGAAGCTTTCTTT. This translates into CASSLRGRTEAFF.

This chain links TRBV28 with TRBJ2-1; 11 positions match TRBD2. The junction had 2 bases not matched to a gene; V was cut back by 8 bases and J by 2 bases. The CDR3 runs 14 residues. Germline V gene data show CDR1 as MDHEN and CDR2 as SYDVKM. CDR3 region: CASFSGGAYNEQFF. DNA for the CDR3: TGTGCCAGCTTTAGCGGGGGGGCCTACAATGAGCAGTTCTTC. The full variable domain, rest sourced from reference TRBV28 and TRBJ2-1, is DVKVTQSSRYLVKRTGEKVFLECVQDMDHENMFWYRQDPGLGLRLIYFSYDVKMKEKGDIPEGYSVSREKKERFSLILESASTNQTSMYLCASFSGGAYNEQFFGPGTRLTVL.

The V call is TRBV6-1, the J call TRBJ1-2; unclear D gene. The V gene lost 2 bases and the J gene lost 4 bases, with 8 bases spanning the gap. The germline gives CDR1 MNHNS, CDR2 SASEGT. This CDR3 comprises 13 residues. The CDR3 loop reads CASSERHSYGYTF. In DNA, the CDR3 is TGTGCCAGCAGTGAACGACACTCCTATGGCTACACCTTC.

This chain links TRBV5-1 with TRBJ2-7; 7 nucleotides line up with TRBD2. V gave up 0 bases and J gave up 3 bases; unmatched junction bases: 3. The CDR3 contains 14 residues. Per the germline V gene, CDR1 is SGHRS and CDR2 is YFSETQ. CDR3: CASSLDGRNYEQYF. DNA of the CDR3: TGCGCCAGCAGCTTGGACGGGAGGAACTACGAGCAGTACTTC.

The chain joins TRBV18 to TRBJ2-3, with D possibly matching TRBD2 (5 bases). CDR1 is KGHSH, CDR2 LQKENI, per germline. The CDR3 is 13 residues long. The V end was cut by 3 bases, the J end by 4 bases, with 8 bases between. CDR3 protein: CASSPAGSDTQYF. Written as DNA, the CDR3 is TGTGCCAGCTCACCCGCGGGTTCAGATACGCAGTATTTT.

The V call is TRBV19, the J call TRBJ1-1; tentatively, D is TRBD1 (6 bases). CDR3 length equals 16 residues. The V end lost 4 bases, the J end lost 0 bases, and 15 bases lay between the germline ends. The germline gives CDR1 LNHDA, CDR2 SQIVND (reference sequence). CDR3 sequence: CASSTAGANMNTEAFF. The CDR3 coding sequence is TGTGCCAGTAGTACCGCAGGGGCAAACATGAACACTGAAGCTTTCTTT.

The chain links TRBV5-6 to TRBJ1-2; 8 bases match TRBD1. The CDR3 spans 14 residues. Trimming took 3 bases from V and 2 from J; bases not matched to a gene: 3. From germline, CDR1 is SGHDT and CDR2 YYEEEE. CDR3 DNA: TGTGCCAGCAGCTCGACAGGGGAGAACTATGGCTACACCTTC. This translates into CASSSTGENYGYTF.

The chain is built from TRBV7-8 and TRBJ2-1; 8 bases fit TRBD2. The germline V gene has CDR1 SGHVS and CDR2 FQNEAQ. Germline trimming cut 1 base from V and 3 bases from J; bases unmatched to any gene: 2. This CDR3 comprises 15 residues. The CDR3 here is CASSLVTSGYNEQFF. CDR3 bases: TGTGCCAGCAGCTTAGTAACTAGCGGCTACAATGAGCAGTTCTTC.

The CDR3 protein is CASRTGLDYGYTF. CDR3 nucleotide sequence: TGTGCCAGCAGAACAGGGCTAGACTATGGCTACACCTTC. The chain links TRBV6-5 to TRBJ1-2; tentative D call: TRBD1 (6 bases). Trimming stripped 6 bases from V and 3 bases from J, with 11 bases between. The CDR3 has 13 residues. Germline V lookup: CDR1 MNHEY, CDR2 SVGAGI.